The 9 T cell receptor beta chains reported below all come from one sample, sequenced in a study of long-term antiretroviral therapy in people with HIV. It was version v3.0 of the immunoSEQ assay that was run at survey level. This table comes from immunoSEQ multiplex PCR, and its TCRdb copy is limited to in-frame clones, with some not included. The data hold some 40,000 clones, with over 90% observed a single time. Material: unsorted PBMCs, obtained just over 9 years after starting antiretroviral therapy. These receptors were taken from a young man with HIV.

This chain uses TRBV5-1 with TRBJ2-5, with 7 bases fitting TRBD2. Trimming cost V 0 bases and J 4 bases; bases outside gene matches: 0. The CDR3 is 13 residues long. Germline CDR1 and CDR2: SGHRS and YFSETQ. CDR3: CASSLGGGETQYF. The CDR3 nucleotides read TGCGCCAGCAGCTTGGGGGGGGGAGAGACCCAGTACTTC.

CDR3 bases: TGTGCCAGCTTAGACAGGGGCAAAACCTCCTATGGCTACACCTTC. Translated: CASLDRGKTSYGYTF. The V gene is TRBV6-5, the J gene TRBJ1-2, with 8 positions matching TRBD1. Looked up from germline, CDR1 is MNHEY and CDR2 is SVGAGI. The V segment lost 8 bases and the J segment 4 bases; nucleotides outside the gene matches: 12. The CDR3 runs 15 residues.

The V gene is TRBV6-1, the J gene TRBJ2-5; D gene unclear. Trimming took off 4 bases at V and 6 bases at J, with 9 bases between the two ends. Germline V gives CDR1 MNHNS, CDR2 SASEGT. The CDR3 sequence is 12 residues long. The CDR3 loop reads CASSVQTKTQYF. CDR3 nucleotide sequence: TGTGCCAGCAGTGTACAGACAAAGACCCAGTACTTC.

The chain employs TRBV6-6 and TRBJ2-7; D is undetermined. Trimming removed 9 bases at V and 0 bases at J, with 6 bases between. The CDR3 is 11 residues long. Germline loops: CDR1 MNHNY, CDR2 SVGAGI (reference sequence). CDR3 in DNA: TGTGCCAGTTCGGACTCCTACGAGCAGTACTTC. This gives the protein CASSDSYEQYF.

This rearrangement joins TRBV5-1 to TRBJ2-5; perhaps TRBD2 as D (5 bases). The CDR3 sequence is 16 residues long. The V gene lost 6 bases and the J gene lost 1 base, with 19 bases spanning the gap. From germline, CDR1 is SGHRS and CDR2 YFSETQ. The CDR3 protein is CASKPGLSSSQETQYF. The CDR3 DNA reads as TGCGCCAGCAAACCCGGACTTAGCAGCTCCCAAGAGACCCAGTACTTC.

The rearrangement uses TRBV4-1 and TRBJ1-5; D remains ambiguous. Germline CDR1 and CDR2: MGHRA and YSYEKL. CDR3 size: 17 residues. V shed 4 bases and J shed 4 bases, with 20 bases lying between them. In DNA form, the CDR3 reads TGCGCCAGCAGCCCCATAGTGGGTGGAGGGCCAAATCAGCCCCAGCATTTT. Translation: CASSPIVGGGPNQPQHF.

J is TRBJ2-6 and V is TRBV28; D possibly uses TRBD1 or TRBD2 (5 bases each). CDR1 is MDHEN and CDR2 is SYDVKM in the germline V gene. The CDR3 runs to 19 residues. Trimming stripped 5 bases from V and 0 bases from J, with 20 bases between. The CDR3 sequence: CASSGRRRQPPSGANVLTF. The CDR3, as DNA: TGTGCCAGCAGTGGTAGGAGGAGACAGCCTCCCTCTGGGGCCAACGTCCTGACTTTC. The complete variable domain, with remaining parts taken from reference TRBV28 and TRBJ2-6, reads DVKVTQSSRYLVKRTGEKVFLECVQDMDHENMFWYRQDPGLGLRLIYFSYDVKMKEKGDIPEGYSVSREKKERFSLILESASTNQTSMYLCASSGRRRQPPSGANVLTFGAGSRLTVL.

The CDR3 protein is CASQLVGTGEYEQYF. In DNA, the CDR3 is TGCGCCAGCCAACTAGTGGGGACAGGGGAATACGAGCAGTACTTC. This sequence joins TRBV5-1 and TRBJ2-7; TRBD1 matches 10 bases. The V gene's germline CDR1 is SGHRS and CDR2 YFSETQ. Trimming at V came to 7 bases and at J to 4 bases, leaving 11 bases not matched to a gene. The CDR3 length is 15 residues.

On this clone: The junction differs from germline at one of its ends, possibly a read error. This sequence joins TRBV7-7 and TRBJ2-2; D call uncertain. Germline V CDR1 and CDR2: SSHAT, FNYEAQ (reference sequence). There are 15 residues in the CDR3. CDR3 sequence reads: CASSPQPENTGELFF. CDR3 in DNA: TGTGCTAGCAGCCCACAGCCTGAGAACACCGGGGAGCTGTTTTTT.